The clone carrying this TCR beta chain was seen at least ten times. Time point: persistent/refractory GD, antithyroid drugs over 5 years with positive TRAb. RNA isolated from PBMCs was used to make the TCR library. The germline V gene has CDR1 DFQATT and CDR2 SNEGSKA (reference sequence). The CDR3 has 12 residues. V shed 4 bases and J 8 bases; nucleotides not matched to a gene: 5. The sample comes from a study of regulatory T cells in long-lasting Graves disease. Libraries of TCR beta came from iRepertoire HTBI primers plus Arm-PCR of CDR3 regions. TCRdb itself ran the multiplex PCR reads through MiXCR, one entry per CDR3 protein. The sample shows around 400,000 distinct CDR3 sequences, about 21% of them seen only once.

The sample was peripheral blood mononuclear cells (PBMCs), taken when the disease was refractory, from a patient treated with antithyroid drugs. This chain joins TRBV20-1 and TRBJ1-2, with TRBD1 matching 9 bases. The clonotype comes from a female donor with Graves disease. The CDR3 loop reads CSAKGQGGGYTF. The CDR3 nucleotides read TGCAGTGCTAAGGGACAGGGAGGAGGCTACACCTTC.